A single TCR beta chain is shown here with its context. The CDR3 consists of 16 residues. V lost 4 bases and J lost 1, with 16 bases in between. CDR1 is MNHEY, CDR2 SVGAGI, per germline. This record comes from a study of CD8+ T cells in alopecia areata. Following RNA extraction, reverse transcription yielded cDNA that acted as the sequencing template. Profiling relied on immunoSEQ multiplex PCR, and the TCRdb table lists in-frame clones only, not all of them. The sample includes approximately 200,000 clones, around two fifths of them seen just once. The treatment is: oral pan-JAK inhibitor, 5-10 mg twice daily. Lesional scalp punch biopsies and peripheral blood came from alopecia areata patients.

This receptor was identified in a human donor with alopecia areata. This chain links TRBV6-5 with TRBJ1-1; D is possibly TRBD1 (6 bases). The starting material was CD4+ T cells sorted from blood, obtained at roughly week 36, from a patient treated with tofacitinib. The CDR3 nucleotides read TGTGCCAGCAGTTCCCTTACGACAGGAAAGAACACTGAAGCTTTCTTT. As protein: CASSSLTTGKNTEAFF.